The clone carrying this TCR beta chain has a count of ten or more. Its specificity is not known. This CDR3 has 12 amino acids. Losses at the gene ends were 3 bases for V and 7 bases for J; bases not matched to a gene: 3. Germline CDR1 and CDR2: DFQATT and SNEGSKA (reference sequence). A second PCR of 7 to 11 cycles used a sample-barcoded 5' primer and a J-beta primer mix. TCRdb re-analysed the 5' RACE reads in MiXCR, keeping a single row per CDR3 protein. The sample comprises 1.5 million to 2 million distinct CDR3 sequences, 28% of which are singletons, and 7.7% rests with the top ten. This sample was included in a study of blood T cells in healthy people across ages. Overall study findings and caveats: The lack of PBMC sorting stopped any conclusive naive versus antigen-experienced comparison. Versus aged donors, long-lived donors had higher diversity and more naive CD4+ cells.

Sequenced sample: blood. The genes are TRBV20-1 and TRBJ2-7; 10 bases map to TRBD2. This clonotype was sampled from a woman in her thirties in good health. CDR3 protein: CSASTSGAEQYF. The DNA for the CDR3 is TGCAGTGCTAGTACTAGCGGGGCGGAGCAGTACTTC.